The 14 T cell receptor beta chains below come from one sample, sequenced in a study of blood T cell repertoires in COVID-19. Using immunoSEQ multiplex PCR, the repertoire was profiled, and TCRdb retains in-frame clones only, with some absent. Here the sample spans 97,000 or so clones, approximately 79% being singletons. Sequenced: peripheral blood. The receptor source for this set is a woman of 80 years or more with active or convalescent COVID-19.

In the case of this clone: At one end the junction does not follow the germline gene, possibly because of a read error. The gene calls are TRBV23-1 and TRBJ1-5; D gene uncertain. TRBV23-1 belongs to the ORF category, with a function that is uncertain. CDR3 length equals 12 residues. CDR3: CASSQSIQVRNF. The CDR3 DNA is TGCGCCAGCAGTCAATCTATTCAGGTTCGTAATTTT.

The CDR3 coding sequence is TGTGCCAGCAGGGGGACAGCTAATCAGCCCCAGCATTTT. It specifies CASRGTANQPQHF. This chain joins TRBV6-5 and TRBJ1-5; TRBD1 agrees at 7 bases. Germline CDR1 and CDR2: MNHEY and SVGAGI. V gave up 6 bases and J gave up 4 bases; unmatched junction bases: 3. This CDR3 region has 13 residues.

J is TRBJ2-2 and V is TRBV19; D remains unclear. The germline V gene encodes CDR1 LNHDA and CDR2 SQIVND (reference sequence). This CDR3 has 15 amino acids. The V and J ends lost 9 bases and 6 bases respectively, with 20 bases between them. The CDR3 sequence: CASQVGDFKAGELFF. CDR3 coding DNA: TGTGCCAGCCAAGTAGGCGACTTTAAAGCCGGGGAGCTGTTTTTT.

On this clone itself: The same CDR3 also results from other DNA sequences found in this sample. Here the CDR3 DNA reads TGTGCCAGCAGCTTAGGGGGGGCCAGCTCCTACAATGAGCAGTTCTTC. Translated: CASSLGGASSYNEQFF. V gene TRBV7-3 combines with J gene TRBJ2-1, with a weak D call TRBD2 (7 bases). The CDR3 is made up of 16 amino acids. Trimming shortened V by 2 bases and J by 0 bases, and 11 bases separated the two germline ends. Germline V gene sequence: CDR1 SGHTA, CDR2 FQGTGA.

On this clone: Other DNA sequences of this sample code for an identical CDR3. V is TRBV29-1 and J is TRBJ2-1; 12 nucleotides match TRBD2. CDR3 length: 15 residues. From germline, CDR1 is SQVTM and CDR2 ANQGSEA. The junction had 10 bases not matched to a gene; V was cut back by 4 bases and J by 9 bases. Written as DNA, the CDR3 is TGCAGCGTTGGACTAAGACTAGCGGGAGTTGGTGAGCAGTTCTTC. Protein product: CSVGLRLAGVGEQFF.

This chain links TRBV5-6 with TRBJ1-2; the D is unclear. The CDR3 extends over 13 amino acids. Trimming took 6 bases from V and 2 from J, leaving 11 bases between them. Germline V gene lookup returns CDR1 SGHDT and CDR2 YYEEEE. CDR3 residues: CASMEQFNYGYTF. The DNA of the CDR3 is TGTGCCAGCATGGAACAGTTCAACTATGGCTACACCTTC.

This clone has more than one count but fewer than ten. CDR3 protein: CASSESRGPETQYF. CDR3 nucleotides: TGTGCCAGCAGCGAATCCAGGGGGCCCGAGACCCAGTACTTC. The V call is TRBV6-2 or TRBV6-3, the J call TRBJ2-5; 8 positions match TRBD1. The CDR3 length is 14 residues. Losses at the gene ends were 6 bases for V and 5 bases for J; bases not matched to a gene: 8. Per germline, CDR1 MNHEY and CDR2 SVGEGT.

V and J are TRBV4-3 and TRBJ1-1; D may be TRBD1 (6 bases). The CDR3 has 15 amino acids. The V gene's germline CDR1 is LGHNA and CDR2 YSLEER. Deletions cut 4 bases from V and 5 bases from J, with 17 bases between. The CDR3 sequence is CASSPPGTSRTEAFF. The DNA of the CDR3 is TGCGCCAGCAGCCCCCCAGGGACATCCCGGACTGAAGCTTTCTTT.

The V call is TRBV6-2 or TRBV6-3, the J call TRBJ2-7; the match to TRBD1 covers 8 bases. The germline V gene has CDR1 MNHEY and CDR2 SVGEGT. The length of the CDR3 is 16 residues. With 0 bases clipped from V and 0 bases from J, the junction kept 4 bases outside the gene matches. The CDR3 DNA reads TGTGCCAGCAGTTACTCTCGGACAGGGAGCTCCTACGAGCAGTACTTC. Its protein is CASSYSRTGSSYEQYF.

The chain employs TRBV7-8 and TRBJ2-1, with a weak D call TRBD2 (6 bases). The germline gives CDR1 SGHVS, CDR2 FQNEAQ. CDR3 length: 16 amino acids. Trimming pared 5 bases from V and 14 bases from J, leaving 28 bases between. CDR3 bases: TGTGCCAGCAGCCAATATAGCGGAGGAGCTCCTACATCGGAGTTCTTC. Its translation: CASSQYSGGAPTSEFF.

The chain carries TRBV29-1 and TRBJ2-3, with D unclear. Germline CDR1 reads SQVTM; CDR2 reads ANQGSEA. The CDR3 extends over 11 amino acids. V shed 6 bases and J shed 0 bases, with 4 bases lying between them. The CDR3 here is CSVASTDTQYF. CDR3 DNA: TGCAGCGTGGCTAGCACAGATACGCAGTATTTT.

CDR3 sequence reads: CSSHDSNYGYTF. CDR3 nucleotide sequence: TGCAGCTCTCATGACAGTAACTATGGCTACACCTTC. The chain combines TRBV29-1 with TRBJ1-2; D possibly corresponds to TRBD1 (5 bases). Trimming left V 8 bases short and J 1 base short, with 11 bases between. Germline V gene sequence: CDR1 SQVTM, CDR2 ANQGSEA. The CDR3 covers 12 residues.

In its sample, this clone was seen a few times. The CDR3 sequence: CASSSGLEASTDTQYF. CDR3 nucleotide sequence: TGTGCCAGCAGCTCGGGACTAGAAGCTAGCACAGATACGCAGTATTTT. The chain combines TRBV7-9 with TRBJ2-3, with TRBD2 identical over 8 bases. The junction had 6 bases not matched to a gene; V was cut back by 4 bases and J by 0 bases. The CDR3 runs to 16 residues. Germline V gives CDR1 SEHNR, CDR2 FQNEAQ (reference sequence).

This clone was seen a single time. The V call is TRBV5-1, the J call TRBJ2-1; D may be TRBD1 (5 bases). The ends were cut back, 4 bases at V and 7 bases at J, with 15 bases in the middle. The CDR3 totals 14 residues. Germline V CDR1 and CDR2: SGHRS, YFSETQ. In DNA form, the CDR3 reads TGCGCCAGCAGCAAGGAGACAGTTATTAATGAGCAGTTCTTC. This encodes CASSKETVINEQFF.